These 12 T cell receptor beta chains originate from one sample sequenced in a study of T cells in Graves' hyperthyroidism and ophthalmopathy. Amplification targeted TCR beta CDR3 regions from RNA transcripts. HTBI primers were the set used in a first-round RT-PCR of the TCR CDR3. One entry per CDR3 protein results from TCRdb running MiXCR on the multiplex PCR reads. The sample records 560,000 or so distinct CDR3 sequences, around 20% being singletons. Sequencing input: blood. These TCRs come from a man aged 40-50 years with Graves' ophthalmopathy.

This clonotype was recorded at least ten times. The chain employs TRBV27 and TRBJ2-1, with 11 bases matching TRBD2. Germline-derived CDR1 and CDR2 are MNHEY and SMNVEV (reference sequence). J was trimmed by 4 bases and V by 7 bases; bases with no gene match: 6. The CDR3 runs to 15 residues. This CDR3 is CASIPSGGRYNEQFF. The CDR3 DNA follows: TGTGCCAGCATCCCTAGCGGGGGGAGGTACAATGAGCAGTTCTTC.

This chain connects TRBV19 to TRBJ2-1, with D tentatively TRBD2 (7 bases). This CDR3 contains 14 residues. Deletions cut 2 bases from V and 9 bases from J, with 14 bases between. Germline V lookup: CDR1 LNHDA, CDR2 SQIVND (reference sequence). CDR3 nucleotides: TGTGCCAGTAGTATACGGGGGGCGCTTCCTGAGCAGTTCTTC. It specifies CASSIRGALPEQFF.

The chain is built from TRBV7-9 and TRBJ2-1, with no clear D. Germline lookup yields CDR1 SEHNR and CDR2 FQNEAQ (reference sequence). Trimming removed 3 bases from V and 6 bases from J, with 12 bases in between. The CDR3 runs 14 residues. The CDR3 DNA sequence: TGTGCCAGCAGCTTCACAGAGAAAAGCAATGAGCAGTTCTTC. Translation: CASSFTEKSNEQFF.

Only a few counts were recorded for this clonotype. J is TRBJ2-5 and V is TRBV14; D is uncertain. Germline CDR1 is SGHDN and CDR2 is FVKESK. Between the trimmed V and J ends, which lost 3 bases and 7 bases, there was a span of 9 bases. The CDR3 runs 12 residues. In DNA, the CDR3 is TGTGCCAGCAGCCAGTACCCAAGGACCCAGTACTTC. Protein sequence: CASSQYPRTQYF.

This clonotype was observed many times. The CDR3: CASSSQGRGGVDGYTF. In DNA, the CDR3 is TGTGCCAGCAGCTCCCAAGGCCGGGGGGGCGTGGATGGCTACACCTTC. The chain combines TRBV3-1 with TRBJ1-2; D might be TRBD1 (6 bases). The germline V gene has CDR1 LGHDT and CDR2 YNNKEL (reference sequence). V was trimmed by 5 bases and J by 6 bases, leaving 22 bases between them. The CDR3 runs 16 residues.

There are many counts of this clonotype. The chain employs TRBV18 and TRBJ2-5, with D perhaps being TRBD1 or TRBD2 (5 bases each). This CDR3 region has 15 residues. Germline loops: CDR1 KGHSH, CDR2 LQKENI. Trimming shortened V by 1 base and J by 1 base, and 10 bases separated the two germline ends. The CDR3 sequence: CASSPLGTGQETQYF. The CDR3 DNA sequence: TGTGCCAGCTCACCACTCGGGACCGGCCAAGAGACCCAGTACTTC. The variable domain in full, completed from reference TRBV18 and TRBJ2-5, reads NAGVMQNPRHLVRRRGQEARLRCSPMKGHSHVYWYRQLPEEGLKFMVYLQKENIIDESGMPKERFSAEFPKEGPSILRIQQVVRGDSAAYFCASSPLGTGQETQYFGPGTRLLVL.

The V and J genes are TRBV2 and TRBJ2-2; 8 bases agree with TRBD2. V lost 7 bases, J lost 4 bases, and 2 bases stayed unmatched. CDR1 and CDR2 (germline): SNHLY, FYNNEI. The CDR3 has 13 amino acids. CDR3 amino acids: CASNREGTGELFF. In nucleotides, the CDR3 is TGTGCCAGCAACCGGGAGGGCACCGGGGAGCTGTTTTTT.

CDR3 DNA: TGTGCCAGCAGTTTAAGGACTAGCGGGAGGGCCGTCCCCCCCCATGAGCAGTTCTTC. Protein product: CASSLRTSGRAVPPHEQFF. V usage is TRBV28 and J usage is TRBJ2-1; 15 nucleotides match TRBD2. Unmatched junction bases numbered 13, after V lost 2 bases and J lost 8 bases. The germline gives CDR1 MDHEN, CDR2 SYDVKM. The CDR3 extends over 19 amino acids.

The V gene is TRBV12-3 or TRBV12-4, the J gene TRBJ1-4, with D perhaps TRBD1 (5 bases). CDR3 length: 13 residues. Trimming shortened V by 8 bases and J by 5 bases, and 12 bases separated the two germline ends. The CDR3 is CASGDHMNEKLFF. As DNA, the CDR3 is TGTGCCAGCGGGGACCATATGAATGAAAAACTGTTTTTT.

The rearrangement links TRBV19 to TRBJ2-1, with 10 bases aligning to TRBD2. The germline CDR1 and CDR2 sequences are LNHDA and SQIVND (reference sequence). V was pared by 3 bases and J by 8 bases, with 4 bases of the junction left unmatched. The CDR3 sequence is 14 residues long. The CDR3: CASSILAGEYEQFF. CDR3 sequence (DNA): TGTGCCAGTAGTATTCTAGCGGGAGAGTATGAGCAGTTCTTC. Looking up the rest from reference TRBV19 and TRBJ2-1 gives the full variable domain: DGGITQSPKYLFRKEGQNVTLSCEQNLNHDAMYWYRQDPGQGLRLIYYSQIVNDFQKGDIAEGYSVSREKKESFPLTVTSAQKNPTAFYLCASSILAGEYEQFFGPGTRLTVL.

The chain has TRBV4-1 and TRBJ2-1; D might be TRBD1 or TRBD2, each matching 5 bases. The CDR3 consists of 15 residues. In germline, CDR1 is MGHRA, CDR2 YSYEKL. Trimming cost V 4 bases and J 3 bases, with 13 bases left between them. This CDR3 reads CASSPVTGLYNEQFF. CDR3 in DNA: TGCGCCAGCAGCCCCGTCACGGGGCTCTACAATGAGCAGTTCTTC.

This clonotype appeared a few times. One end of the junction is discordant with germline, which a read error may explain. The J gene is TRBJ2-5, the V gene TRBV28; no clear D. This CDR3 spans 14 amino acids. Germline V gene data show CDR1 as MDHEN and CDR2 as SYDVKM. CDR3 sequence: CASSLSRARPLGDF. The CDR3 DNA follows: TGTGCCAGCAGCCTATCCCGGGCGAGACCCCTGGGCGACTTC.